Given below is one T cell receptor (beta chain) in context. The data originate from a study of blood T cell repertoires in COVID-19. The wider study: PBMCs, B-cell-depleted T cells, or T cells provided the cDNA or gDNA that made up the material.

The germline V gene has CDR1 SGHVS and CDR2 FNYEAQ. This CDR3 has 15 residues. V dropped 0 bases and J dropped 1 base, with 9 bases sitting between them. Original handling: Amplification with reference gene primers provided the estimates of nucleated cell counts. TCRdb's table, derived via immunoSEQ multiplex PCR, lists solely in-frame clones and lacks some. Clone size and the V and J calls come from that table; the DNA yielded D and trimming. The table records approximately 210,000 clones, around 91% of them present only once. The gene calls are TRBV7-6 and TRBJ1-1; D not resolved. This sequence was found in a middle-aged woman with acute or convalescent COVID-19. Sequencing was carried out using peripheral blood. The CDR3 here is CASSLAPPGNTEAFF. CDR3 coding DNA: TGTGCCAGCAGCTTAGCCCCGCCAGGGAACACTGAAGCTTTCTTT.